Presented here are 27 T cell receptor beta chains from one specimen sequenced in a study of radiation and T cells in renal cell carcinoma. TCRdb keeps only in-frame clones here, not all; method: immunoSEQ multiplex PCR. The table records more than 95,000 clones, 80% to 85% of them present only once. Time point given: baseline pretreatment blood. Treatment given: 15 Gy SBRT to primary tumor, nephrectomy 4 weeks later. This sample comprised blood, obtained from a patient whose treatment included radiotherapy and nephrectomy. The origin of the receptors is a woman in her fifties or sixties with renal cell carcinoma.

This clone showed up just once. The chain has TRBV30 and TRBJ2-3, with 11 nucleotides matching TRBD1. This CDR3 comprises 15 residues. V trimming: 2 bases; J trimming: 2 bases; junction bases outside the gene matches: 3. Germline lookup yields CDR1 GTSNPN and CDR2 SVGIG (reference sequence). CDR3 coding DNA: TGTGCCTGGAGTCGGGACAGGGGGTCCACAGATACGCAGTATTTT. Translating gives CAWSRDRGSTDTQYF.

This clone was seen only a few times. The CDR3 loop is CASSQVEGYTF. CDR3 coding DNA: TGTGCCAGCAGCCAAGTCGAGGGCTACACCTTC. The chain has TRBV4-2 and TRBJ1-2, with unresolved D. The CDR3 extends over 11 amino acids. Germline CDR1 LGHNA, CDR2 YNFKEQ. V lost 1 base and J lost 8, with 5 bases in between.

The rearrangement uses TRBV10-3 and TRBJ1-1; TRBD1 is a possible D gene (6 bases). Germline-derived CDR1 and CDR2 are ENHRY and SYGVKD. The V gene lost 6 bases and the J gene lost 6 bases, with 17 bases spanning the gap. This CDR3 region has 14 residues. CDR3 in amino acids: CAIRAGVGFSEAFF. The CDR3, as DNA: TGTGCCATCAGAGCAGGGGTGGGGTTTTCTGAAGCTTTCTTT.

The CDR3 is CASSSWTGDGYTF. The CDR3 DNA sequence: TGTGCCAGCAGCTCGTGGACAGGGGATGGCTACACCTTC. This chain uses TRBV5-8 with TRBJ1-2, with 9 positions matching TRBD1. This CDR3 region has 13 residues. V shed 3 bases and J 6 bases; nucleotides not matched to a gene: 3. Germline V gene data show CDR1 as SGHTS and CDR2 as YDEGEE.

This sequence joins TRBV4-1 and TRBJ1-2; D perhaps matches TRBD1 (5 bases). V was trimmed by 3 bases and J by 3 bases, leaving 14 bases between them. Germline assignment: CDR1 MGHRA and CDR2 YSYEKL. The CDR3 sequence is 15 residues long. CDR3 DNA: TGCGCCAGCAGCCAGCTTTGGGACCGCTACTATGGCTACACCTTC. Amino acids: CASSQLWDRYYGYTF.

In its sample, this clone was seen once. V is TRBV9 and J is TRBJ1-4; D is unclear. There are 15 residues in the CDR3. Germline V gene sequence: CDR1 SGDLS, CDR2 YYNGEE. The V end lost 0 bases, the J end lost 13 bases, and 19 bases lay between the germline ends. CDR3 sequence (DNA): TGTGCCAGCAGCGTAGGTCGGGAAAGGGAAGGTTCACTGTTTTTT. This codes for CASSVGREREGSLFF.

The table lists this clone with a count of one. This chain links TRBV6-5 with TRBJ2-6; unclear D gene. The CDR3 has 13 residues. Trimming took 4 bases from V and 2 from J, leaving 3 bases between them. Germline V CDR1 and CDR2: MNHEY, SVGAGI. The CDR3 DNA is TGTGCCAGCAGTTCCCCTGGGGCCAACGTCCTGACTTTC. Protein product: CASSSPGANVLTF.

This chain joins TRBV19 and TRBJ2-1; 12 bases fit TRBD2. Germline CDR1 is LNHDA and CDR2 is SQIVND (reference sequence). CDR3 length equals 17 residues. Trimming cost V 7 bases and J 1 base; bases outside gene matches: 8. CDR3 region: CASTPGLAGQSYNEQFF. The CDR3 DNA follows: TGTGCCAGTACCCCAGGACTAGCGGGGCAGTCCTACAATGAGCAGTTCTTC.

This rearrangement joins TRBV7-9 to TRBJ1-3, with D unclear. CDR1 and CDR2 (germline): SEHNR, FQNEAQ (reference sequence). The CDR3 contains 16 residues. V lost 1 base to trimming and J lost 0 bases, with 10 bases between them. The CDR3 DNA reads TGTGCCAGCAGCTTAGGGTACAGTTTCTCTGGAAACACCATATATTTT. Translation: CASSLGYSFSGNTIYF.

The chain is built from TRBV7-9 and TRBJ1-5; D uncertain. The germline gives CDR1 SEHNR, CDR2 FQNEAQ (reference sequence). The CDR3 contains 13 residues. V lost 1 base and J lost 6, with 7 bases in between. CDR3 in amino acids: CASSLEGGQPQHF. The CDR3, as DNA: TGTGCCAGCAGCTTAGAGGGAGGTCAGCCCCAGCATTTT. Supplemented by reference TRBV7-9 and TRBJ1-5, the full variable domain reads DTGVSQNPRHKITKRGQNVTFRCDPISEHNRLYWYRQTLGQGPEFLTYFQNEAQLEKSRLLSDRFSAERPKGSFSTLEIQRTEQGDSAMYLCASSLEGGQPQHFGDGTRLSIL.

The V gene is TRBV5-4, the J gene TRBJ1-2, with TRBD1 identical over 10 bases. The CDR3 is 16 amino acids. CDR1 and CDR2 from the germline V gene are SGHNT and YYREEE (reference sequence). The junction had 13 bases not matched to a gene; V was cut back by 4 bases and J by 7 bases. The CDR3 here is CASSPKRTGGSPGYTF. The CDR3 region has the DNA TGTGCCAGCAGCCCAAAAAGGACAGGGGGAAGTCCTGGCTACACCTTC.

The chain uses TRBV9 and TRBJ1-5; 7 nucleotides align to TRBD1. Germline V gives CDR1 SGDLS, CDR2 YYNGEE. V trimming: 1 base; J trimming: 5 bases; junction bases outside the gene matches: 6. CDR3 length equals 15 residues. The CDR3 DNA follows: TGTGCCAGCAGCGTAAACACAGGGGAGGATCAGCCCCAGCATTTT. This translates into CASSVNTGEDQPQHF.

The chain combines TRBV18 with TRBJ1-5; 7 nucleotides line up with TRBD1. V trimming: 2 bases; J trimming: 5 bases; junction bases outside the gene matches: 3. Germline V gene lookup returns CDR1 KGHSH and CDR2 LQKENI. The CDR3 contains 14 residues. CDR3 protein: CASSPEGGDQPQHF. CDR3 DNA: TGTGCCAGCTCACCAGAAGGGGGCGATCAGCCCCAGCATTTT.

This rearrangement joins TRBV19 to TRBJ2-3; 7 bases align to TRBD2. Germline loops: CDR1 LNHDA, CDR2 SQIVND (reference sequence). The CDR3 runs 16 residues. V lost 2 bases and J lost 0; bases outside the gene matches: 5. CDR3 in DNA: TGTGCCAGTAGTATAATGGGCGGGAGTAGCACAGATACGCAGTATTTT. Translating it yields CASSIMGGSSTDTQYF. The full variable domain, its missing parts supplied by reference TRBV19 and TRBJ2-3, is DGGITQSPKYLFRKEGQNVTLSCEQNLNHDAMYWYRQDPGQGLRLIYYSQIVNDFQKGDIAEGYSVSREKKESFPLTVTSAQKNPTAFYLCASSIMGGSSTDTQYFGPGTRLTVL.

The CDR3 DNA reads TGTGCCAGCTCACTACAGGGGTACAATCAGCCCCAGCATTTT. Translating it yields CASSLQGYNQPQHF. V gene TRBV18 combines with J gene TRBJ1-5; 7 bases line up with TRBD1. Germline values: CDR1 KGHSH, CDR2 LQKENI. V lost 4 bases, J lost 3 bases, and 3 bases stayed unmatched. The CDR3 length is 14 residues.

The sample holds one count of this clone. The J gene is TRBJ2-2, the V gene TRBV19; TRBD1 is a possible D gene (6 bases). Trimming shortened V by 8 bases and J by 4 bases, and 11 bases separated the two germline ends. This CDR3 is built from 13 residues. The germline gives CDR1 LNHDA, CDR2 SQIVND (reference sequence). CDR3 DNA: TGTGCCAGTGCCTTGGGGGCCACCGGGGAGCTGTTTTTT. Protein product: CASALGATGELFF.

This chain uses TRBV9 with TRBJ2-1; 7 bases line up with TRBD1. V lost 1 base and J lost 6; bases outside the gene matches: 7. The CDR3 has 15 residues. CDR1 and CDR2 (germline): SGDLS, YYNGEE. This chain's CDR3 is CASSVRTGLSNEQFF. The CDR3 DNA is TGTGCCAGCAGCGTAAGGACAGGACTTAGCAATGAGCAGTTCTTC.

This clone is a singleton in its sample. This chain links TRBV18 with TRBJ1-2, with D hard to call. CDR1 is KGHSH, CDR2 LQKENI, per germline. V dropped 2 bases and J dropped 0 bases, with 7 bases sitting between them. This CDR3 has 14 amino acids. Here the CDR3 reads CASSPDRTNYGYTF. CDR3 DNA sequence: TGTGCCAGCTCACCAGATCGTACTAACTATGGCTACACCTTC.

This chain joins TRBV28 and TRBJ1-1; 10 bases map to TRBD1. The length of the CDR3 is 13 residues. Germline CDR1 is MDHEN and CDR2 is SYDVKM. With 6 bases clipped from V and 5 bases from J, the junction kept 3 bases outside the gene matches. The chain's CDR3 is CASRSGQGTEAFF. The DNA of the CDR3 is TGTGCCAGCAGGTCGGGACAGGGGACTGAAGCTTTCTTT.

The chain couples TRBV11-2 to TRBJ2-5; D may match TRBD1 or TRBD2 (5 bases each). This CDR3 has 11 residues. Trimming left V 4 bases short and J 5 bases short, with 5 bases between. Germline CDR1 and CDR2: SGHAT and FQNNGV. This CDR3 reads CASSWGETQYF. As DNA, the CDR3 is TGTGCCAGCAGCTGGGGGGAGACCCAGTACTTC.

The rearrangement joins TRBV18 to TRBJ2-2; 9 bases fit TRBD1. Germline V gene sequence: CDR1 KGHSH, CDR2 LQKENI. With 6 bases clipped from V and 2 bases from J, the junction kept 13 bases outside the gene matches. There are 18 residues in the CDR3. The CDR3 region is CASSLQIPGQGNTGELFF. The DNA for the CDR3 is TGTGCCAGCTCCCTCCAAATTCCGGGACAGGGAAACACCGGGGAGCTGTTTTTT.

This chain uses TRBV9 with TRBJ2-4, with D unclear. V shed 0 bases and J shed 1 base, with 8 bases lying between them. The CDR3 is 15 amino acids. Germline V gene lookup returns CDR1 SGDLS and CDR2 YYNGEE. CDR3 nucleotides: TGTGCCAGCAGCGTAGTGGCAGGCGCCAAAAACATTCAGTACTTC. It translates to CASSVVAGAKNIQYF.

The genes are TRBV28 and TRBJ1-4, with 8 bases matching TRBD1. Trimming removed 5 bases from V and 5 bases from J; junction bases left unmatched: 10. The CDR3 sequence is 16 residues long. Per the germline V gene, CDR1 is MDHEN and CDR2 is SYDVKM. The CDR3 bases are TGTGCCAGCAGTAATTTAGGACAGGGCGGGAATGAAAAACTGTTTTTT. Amino acids: CASSNLGQGGNEKLFF. Filled out from reference TRBV28 and TRBJ1-4, the complete variable domain reads DVKVTQSSRYLVKRTGEKVFLECVQDMDHENMFWYRQDPGLGLRLIYFSYDVKMKEKGDIPEGYSVSREKKERFSLILESASTNQTSMYLCASSNLGQGGNEKLFFGSGTQLSVL.

This clone is a singleton in its sample. The chain employs TRBV14 and TRBJ1-1; the D is unclear. Germline values: CDR1 SGHDN, CDR2 FVKESK. Trimming stripped 4 bases from V and 1 base from J, with 7 bases between. CDR3 length: 13 amino acids. Here the CDR3 DNA reads TGTGCCAGCAGCCGCTCATGGAACACTGAAGCTTTCTTT. Its protein product is CASSRSWNTEAFF.

The gene calls are TRBV6-5 and TRBJ1-2, with no clear D. CDR3 size: 12 residues. Trimming removed 6 bases at V and 8 bases at J, with 13 bases between. CDR1 and CDR2 from the germline V gene are MNHEY and SVGAGI. The CDR3 here is CASSQRDTGYTF. The CDR3 region has the DNA TGTGCCAGCAGCCAACGAGACACGGGCTACACCTTC.

The V and J genes are TRBV5-4 and TRBJ1-4; 8 bases agree with TRBD1. The CDR3 covers 15 residues. V was clipped by 4 bases and J by 1 base; unmatched bases: 3. The V gene's germline CDR1 is SGHNT and CDR2 YYREEE (reference sequence). The CDR3 coding sequence is TGTGCCAGCAGCCGAGACAGGGGAACTAATGAAAAACTGTTTTTT. It encodes CASSRDRGTNEKLFF.

The rearrangement uses TRBV5-4 and TRBJ2-7; D gene uncertain. CDR1 is SGHNT, CDR2 YYREEE, per germline (reference sequence). Trimming shortened V by 4 bases and J by 0 bases, and 14 bases separated the two germline ends. The CDR3 is 15 amino acids. The CDR3 loop reads CASSQDAASSYEQYF. In nucleotides, the CDR3 is TGTGCCAGCAGCCAAGATGCAGCTTCCTCCTACGAGCAGTACTTC.